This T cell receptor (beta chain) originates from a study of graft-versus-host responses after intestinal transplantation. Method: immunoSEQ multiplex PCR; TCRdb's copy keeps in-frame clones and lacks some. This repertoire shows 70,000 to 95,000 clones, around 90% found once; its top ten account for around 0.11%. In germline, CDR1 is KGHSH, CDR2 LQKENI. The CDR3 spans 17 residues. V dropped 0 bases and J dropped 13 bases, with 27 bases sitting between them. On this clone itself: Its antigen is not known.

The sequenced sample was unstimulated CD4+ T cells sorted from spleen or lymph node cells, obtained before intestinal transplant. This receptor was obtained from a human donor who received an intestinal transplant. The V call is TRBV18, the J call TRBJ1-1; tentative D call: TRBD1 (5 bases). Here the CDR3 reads CASSPPPAPGRGFFGFF. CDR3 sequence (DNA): TGTGCCAGCTCACCACCCCCCGCCCCGGGACGGGGGTTTTTTGGTTTCTTT.